This T cell receptor beta chain was documented in a study of T cells after posttransplantation cyclophosphamide. CDR1 MNHEY and CDR2 SMNVEV come from the germline V gene (reference sequence). The ends were cut back, 3 bases at V and 2 bases at J, with 8 bases in the middle. The CDR3 is 13 residues long. Regarding the study as a whole: After PTCy, TRB diversity resembled that of CNI/methotrexate controls.

Sequenced by immunoSEQ multiplex PCR; TCRdb stores in-frame clones only, minus some. The repertoire holds around 2,800 clones, with under 90% as singletons. Comment on this clone: Antigen: not known.

This chain links TRBV27 with TRBJ2-7, with D possibly matching TRBD1 (6 bases). This sequence originates from a woman between 50 and 59 years old in good health and a related stem cell transplant donor. The sample was CD8+ T cells sorted from PBMCs. The CDR3 DNA reads as TGTGCCAGCAGTTTGGGACAACCCTACGAGCAGTACTTC. It encodes CASSLGQPYEQYF.